These 10 T cell receptor beta chains came from one sample sequenced in a study of T cell changes during pregnancy in multiple sclerosis. Profiled with immunoSEQ multiplex PCR; TCRdb holds only in-frame clones, not every one. The sample contains about 59,000 clones, around 94% of which appear only once. Sequences were derived from CD8+ T cells from peripheral blood mononuclear cells, sampled after pregnancy. The receptors were sampled from a female donor with multiple sclerosis, enrolled in a pregnancy study.

The genes are TRBV7-2 and TRBJ2-3, with 7 positions matching TRBD2. CDR3 length equals 17 residues. Germline CDR1 reads SGHTA; CDR2 reads FQGNSA. V was pared by 4 bases and J by 0 bases, with 10 bases of the junction left unmatched. The CDR3: CASSSYRLAHSTDTQYF. The CDR3 DNA follows: TGTGCCAGCAGCTCCTATAGACTAGCTCATAGCACAGATACGCAGTATTTT.

V is TRBV5-4 and J is TRBJ2-7; tentative D call: TRBD2 (5 bases). V was shortened by 5 bases and J by 1 base, with 10 bases between the two germline ends. Germline V gene lookup returns CDR1 SGHNT and CDR2 YYREEE (reference sequence). The CDR3 is 13 residues long. The CDR3 reads CASRVDSSYEQYF. The CDR3 DNA reads as TGTGCCAGCAGGGTGGACTCTTCCTACGAGCAGTACTTC.

The V call is TRBV30, the J call TRBJ1-2, with D maybe TRBD1 (5 bases). V was pared by 3 bases and J by 5 bases, with 13 bases between. This CDR3 region has 13 residues. Germline V CDR1 and CDR2: GTSNPN, SVGIG (reference sequence). This chain's CDR3 is CAWRAREDYGYTF. The CDR3 DNA follows: TGTGCCTGGAGAGCCAGGGAAGATTATGGCTACACCTTC.

The CDR3: CASSVGEPITDTQYF. In DNA, the CDR3 is TGTGCCAGCAGCGTAGGGGAGCCCATCACAGATACGCAGTATTTT. The chain combines TRBV9 with TRBJ2-3, with D maybe TRBD2 (5 bases). Trimming stripped 0 bases from V and 2 bases from J, with 10 bases between. The length of the CDR3 is 15 residues. CDR1 is SGDLS and CDR2 is YYNGEE in the germline V gene.

The V gene is TRBV11-3, the J gene TRBJ2-1, with D perhaps TRBD1 (5 bases). This CDR3 contains 15 residues. Per the germline V gene, CDR1 is SGHNT and CDR2 is YENEEA. V was clipped by 0 bases and J by 6 bases, with 12 bases between them. CDR3 protein: CASSLEGRGINEQFF. DNA for the CDR3: TGTGCCAGCAGCTTAGAGGGTAGGGGTATCAATGAGCAGTTCTTC.

The gene calls are TRBV2 and TRBJ1-5; D is unclear. The CDR3 consists of 13 residues. Germline CDR1 is SNHLY and CDR2 is FYNNEI. The ends were cut back, 7 bases at V and 5 bases at J, with 12 bases in the middle. The CDR3 nucleotides are TGTGCCAGCACTCGTGACGGGGATCAGCCCCAGCATTTT. This codes for CASTRDGDQPQHF.

V gene TRBV9 combines with J gene TRBJ2-7; D is uncertain. The CDR3 covers 15 residues. Looked up from germline, CDR1 is SGDLS and CDR2 is YYNGEE. V shed 0 bases and J shed 1 base, with 11 bases lying between them. DNA of the CDR3: TGTGCCAGCAGCGTAGCTTCGGCGGTATCCTACGAGCAGTACTTC. Its protein is CASSVASAVSYEQYF.

The rearrangement uses TRBV7-6 and TRBJ1-1; D ambiguous. The CDR3 extends over 15 amino acids. Trimming removed 2 bases at V and 1 base at J, with 11 bases between. The germline CDR1 and CDR2 sequences are SGHVS and FNYEAQ. The CDR3 nucleotides read TGTGCCAGCAGCTTACGGGGAGCAGAGAACACTGAAGCTTTCTTT. Translating gives CASSLRGAENTEAFF.

The chain links TRBV4-2 to TRBJ2-3; D not resolved. Trimming shortened V by 0 bases and J by 0 bases, and 10 bases separated the two germline ends. This CDR3 comprises 16 residues. Germline lookup yields CDR1 LGHNA and CDR2 YNFKEQ. As DNA, the CDR3 is TGTGCCAGCAGCCAAGAAGCGCGACTGAGCACAGATACGCAGTATTTT. Translation gives CASSQEARLSTDTQYF.

The chain is built from TRBV30 and TRBJ2-7; TRBD1 matches 7 bases. Germline V CDR1 and CDR2: GTSNPN, SVGIG (reference sequence). The CDR3 sequence is 14 residues long. J gave up 2 bases and V 2 bases, and 6 bases lay outside the gene matches. This chain's CDR3 is CAWSLGQGAYEQYF. The CDR3 DNA reads as TGTGCCTGGAGTTTAGGGCAGGGGGCCTACGAGCAGTACTTC.